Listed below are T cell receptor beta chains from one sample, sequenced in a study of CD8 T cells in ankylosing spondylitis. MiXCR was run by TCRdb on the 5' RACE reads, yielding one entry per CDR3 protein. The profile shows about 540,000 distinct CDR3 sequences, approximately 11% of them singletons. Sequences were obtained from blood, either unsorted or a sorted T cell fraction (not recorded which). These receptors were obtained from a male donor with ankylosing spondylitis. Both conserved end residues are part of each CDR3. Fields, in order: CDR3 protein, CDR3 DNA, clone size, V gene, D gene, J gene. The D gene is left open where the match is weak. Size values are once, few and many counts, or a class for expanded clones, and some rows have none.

CASSIGSGRGDEQFF	TGTGCCAGCAGCATCGGAAGCGGGAGGGGCGATGAGCAGTTCTTC	many	TRBV6-2/TRBV6-3	TRBD2	TRBJ2-1
CSASGSTSSGANVLTF	TGCAGTGCTAGCGGCAGTACAAGCTCTGGGGCCAACGTCCTGACTTTC	few	TRBV20-1	-	TRBJ2-6
CSARARDRAMQPQHF	TGCAGTGCTAGGGCCCGGGACAGGGCCATGCAGCCCCAGCATTTT	few	TRBV20-1	TRBD1	TRBJ1-5
CSARDPFGGGGDTQYF	TGCAGTGCTAGAGATCCCTTCGGGGGAGGGGGAGATACGCAGTATTTT	-	TRBV20-1	-	TRBJ2-3
CASSFFGTLSYEQYF	TGTGCCAGCAGCTTTTTCGGGACACTGTCCTACGAGCAGTACTTC	-	TRBV11-2	-	TRBJ2-7
CASSDPLNVAWDTGELFF	TGCGCCAGCAGTGACCCTCTCAATGTCGCTTGGGACACCGGGGAGCTGTTTTTT	few	TRBV10-1	-	TRBJ2-2
CASSKSGSVEQFF	TGTGCCAGCAGTAAAAGCGGGAGCGTTGAGCAGTTCTTC	few	TRBV2	TRBD2	TRBJ2-1
CSARGDAGGYNEQFF	TGCAGTGCTAGAGGGGACGCCGGAGGCTACAATGAGCAGTTCTTC	few	TRBV20-1	-	TRBJ2-1
CASSLGRRTDTLSYNEQFF	TGTGCCAGCAGCTTAGGCCGAAGAACAGACACTCTCTCCTACAATGAGCAGTTCTTC	-	TRBV11-1	-	TRBJ2-1
CSALGTGVEKLFF	TGCAGTGCCCTCGGGACAGGGGTGGAAAAACTGTTTTTT	many	TRBV20-1	TRBD1	TRBJ1-4
CAWSSPGTDLLNTGELFF	TGTGCCTGGTCTTCCCCCGGGACCGACCTTCTGAACACCGGGGAGCTGTTTTTT	-	TRBV30	-	TRBJ2-2
CASSYHTEAFF	TGTGCCAGCAGTTACCACACTGAAGCTTTCTTT	-	TRBV11-2	-	TRBJ1-1
CASSLPRTGEMNTEAFF	TGCGCCAGCAGCTTGCCCCGGACAGGGGAGATGAACACTGAAGCTTTCTTT	few	TRBV5-1	TRBD1	TRBJ1-1
CASSFVREGRGNEQFF	TGTGCCAGCAGTTTTGTTCGGGAGGGCCGGGGGAATGAGCAGTTCTTC	-	TRBV12-3/TRBV12-4	TRBD2	TRBJ2-1
CATSSSQTTSGSYEQYF	TGTGCCACCAGCAGCAGCCAAACAACTAGCGGGAGTTACGAGCAGTACTTC	-	TRBV15	TRBD2	TRBJ2-7
CASSLVRGELGSSYNEQFF	TGTGCCAGCAGTTTAGTGCGGGGGGAGTTGGGTAGCTCCTACAATGAGCAGTTCTTC	-	TRBV27	TRBD2	TRBJ2-1
CASSLSRGISSYNEQFF	TGTGCCAGCAGCTTAAGCCGGGGGATTAGCTCCTACAATGAGCAGTTCTTC	-	TRBV7-9	-	TRBJ2-1
CSASQGGDQPQHF	TGCAGTGCATCGCAGGGTGGAGACCAGCCCCAGCATTTT	-	TRBV20-1	-	TRBJ1-5
CAWSVTPRGRSVTQYF	TGTGCCTGGAGTGTAACCCCCAGGGGGAGGAGTGTGACCCAGTACTTC	-	TRBV30	-	TRBJ2-5
CASSWGSGVEGEQFF	TGTGCCAGCAGTTGGGGGTCGGGAGTGGAAGGTGAGCAGTTCTTC	few	TRBV2	-	TRBJ2-1
CASSVSFQETQYF	TGTGCCAGCAGTGTCAGCTTCCAAGAGACCCAGTACTTC	few	TRBV2	-	TRBJ2-5
CASSYSVGRGDTQYF	TGTGCCAGCAGTTACTCGGTCGGGAGAGGAGATACGCAGTATTTT	few	TRBV6-5	-	TRBJ2-3